Listed below are T cell receptor beta chains from one sample, sequenced in a study of T-cell memory formation after mild COVID-19. TCRdb re-called the 5' RACE reads with MiXCR, one entry per CDR3 protein. The sample contains 300,000 to 350,000 distinct CDR3 sequences, approximately 19% of which appear only once. Sequenced: PBMCs or a T cell subset sorted from them (not recorded which). The receptors come from a man aged 18-30 years who had mild COVID-19 (a few samples of this study predate the infection). Cell type and time point are not known. The CDR3 runs from the conserved cysteine through the conserved F or W. D genes are given only for firm matches. Rows may omit the clone size; those that give it use once, few, many or a size class.

size	V	D	J	CDR3	DNA
-	TRBV5-6	-	TRBJ1-5	CASSPYHRSESNQPQHF	TGTGCCAGCAGCCCTTACCACAGATCTGAGAGCAATCAGCCCCAGCATTTT
-	TRBV20-1	TRBD1	TRBJ2-1	CSARPRQGARYNEQFF	TGCAGTGCTAGACCCCGACAGGGGGCGCGTTACAATGAGCAGTTCTTC
few	TRBV18	TRBD2	TRBJ2-5	CASSLTSFTETQYF	TGTGCCAGCTCACTGACTAGCTTCACTGAGACCCAGTACTTC
few	TRBV29-1	-	TRBJ2-1	CSVTPPGQLYNEQFF	TGCAGCGTTACTCCTCCGGGACAACTCTACAATGAGCAGTTCTTC
few	TRBV18	TRBD1	TRBJ1-4	CASSRGQTLAAEKLFF	TGTGCCAGCTCACGGGGACAGACCCTCGCTGCAGAAAAACTGTTTTTT
-	TRBV12-3/TRBV12-4	-	TRBJ2-2	CASNPDWNTGELFF	TGTGCCAGCAATCCCGACTGGAACACCGGGGAGCTGTTTTTT
-	TRBV5-4	-	TRBJ2-3	CASSSGAGDTQYF	TGTGCCAGCAGTTCGGGGGCGGGAGATACGCAGTATTTT
-	TRBV5-6	-	TRBJ1-6	CASSLVLGAAYNSPLHF	TGTGCCAGCAGCTTGGTTTTAGGGGCGGCATATAATTCACCCCTCCACTTT
few	TRBV7-9	-	TRBJ2-7	CASSFPTGRSYEQYF	TGTGCCAGCAGCTTTCCTACAGGGCGATCCTACGAGCAGTACTTC
few	TRBV7-2	-	TRBJ1-6	CASTRQGPLLGALHF	TGTGCCAGCACCAGGCAGGGCCCCCTCTTAGGGGCCCTCCACTTT
-	TRBV5-1	TRBD1	TRBJ2-2	CASRQGHTYYTGELFF	TGCGCCAGCCGACAGGGCCATACATATTACACCGGGGAGCTGTTTTTT
-	TRBV7-6	TRBD2	TRBJ2-3	CASSFLLAGGTDTQYF	TGTGCCAGCAGCTTTCTTCTAGCGGGGGGCACAGATACGCAGTATTTT
many	TRBV5-1	TRBD2	TRBJ2-5	CASSKERGETQYF	TGCGCCAGCAGTAAAGAGCGGGGAGAGACCCAGTACTTC
-	TRBV6-6	TRBD2	TRBJ2-2	CASSYSIATSGGAGELFF	TGTGCCAGCAGTTACTCGATTGCGACTAGCGGGGGGGCCGGGGAGCTGTTTTTT
-	TRBV19	TRBD1	TRBJ2-1	CASRRRGQGYNEQFF	TGTGCCAGTAGAAGAAGGGGACAGGGATACAATGAGCAGTTCTTC
-	TRBV4-1	-	TRBJ2-2	CASSQSGELFF	TGCGCCAGCAGCCAATCTGGGGAGCTGTTTTTT
-	TRBV15	-	TRBJ1-2	CATSRVGRGDYGYTF	TGTGCCACCAGCAGAGTGGGCCGGGGCGACTATGGCTACACCTTC
-	TRBV7-9	-	TRBJ1-1	CASSLATDEAFF	TGTGCCAGCAGCTTAGCGACGGATGAAGCTTTCTTT
-	TRBV4-3	-	TRBJ2-2	CASSQGLPSASNTGELFF	TGCGCCAGCAGCCAAGGTCTACCTAGCGCTTCTAACACCGGGGAGCTGTTTTTT
-	TRBV14	-	TRBJ2-3	CASSQDRGDTQYF	TGTGCCAGCAGCCAAGACAGAGGAGATACGCAGTATTTT
many	TRBV20-1	TRBD2	TRBJ2-1	CSATIAGGNNNEQFF	TGCAGTGCTACCATAGCGGGGGGGAACAACAATGAGCAGTTCTTC
few	TRBV20-1	TRBD2	TRBJ2-1	CSARVFLAGSYNEQFF	TGCAGTGCTAGAGTATTCCTAGCGGGGTCCTACAATGAGCAGTTCTTC
-	TRBV12-3/TRBV12-4	-	TRBJ1-2	CASTLRRQFYGYTF	TGTGCCAGCACCCTTAGGAGACAGTTCTATGGCTACACCTTC
few	TRBV4-3	TRBD2	TRBJ2-3	CASSQSGGGIDTQYF	TGCGCCAGCAGCCAATCTGGCGGGGGGATAGATACGCAGTATTTT
-	TRBV5-5	-	TRBJ1-5	CASSAHDQPQHF	TGTGCCAGCAGCGCCCACGATCAGCCCCAGCATTTT
-	TRBV6-5	TRBD1	TRBJ2-3	CASSRTGVLRTDTQYF	TGTGCCAGCAGTAGGACAGGGGTGCTACGCACAGATACGCAGTATTTT
-	TRBV5-1	TRBD1	TRBJ2-1	CASNTGQGASYNEQFF	TGCGCCAGCAACACTGGACAGGGCGCTTCCTACAATGAGCAGTTCTTC
few	TRBV5-1	TRBD2	TRBJ2-5	CASSTSGGAEETQYF	TGCGCCAGCTCGACTAGCGGGGGGGCAGAGGAGACCCAGTACTTC
-	TRBV6-5	-	TRBJ2-2	CASNQGTGELFF	TGTGCCAGCAATCAGGGGACCGGGGAGCTGTTTTTT